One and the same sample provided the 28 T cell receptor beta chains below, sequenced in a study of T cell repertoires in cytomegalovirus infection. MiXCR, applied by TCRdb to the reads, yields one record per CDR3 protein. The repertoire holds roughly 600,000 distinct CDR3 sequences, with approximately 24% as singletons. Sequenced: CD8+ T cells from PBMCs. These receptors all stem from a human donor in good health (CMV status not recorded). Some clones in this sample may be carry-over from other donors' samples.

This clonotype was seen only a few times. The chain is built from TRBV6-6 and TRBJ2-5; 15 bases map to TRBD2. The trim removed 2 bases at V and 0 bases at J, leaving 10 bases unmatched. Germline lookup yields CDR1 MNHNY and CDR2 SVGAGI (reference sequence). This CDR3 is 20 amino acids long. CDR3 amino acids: CASSYPNWTSGGAYQETQYF. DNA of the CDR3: TGTGCCAGCAGTTACCCCAATTGGACTAGCGGGGGGGCGTACCAAGAGACCCAGTACTTC.

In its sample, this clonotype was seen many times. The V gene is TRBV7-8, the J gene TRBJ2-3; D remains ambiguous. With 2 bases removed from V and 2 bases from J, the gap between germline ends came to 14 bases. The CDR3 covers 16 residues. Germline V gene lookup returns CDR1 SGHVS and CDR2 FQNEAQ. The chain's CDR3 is CASSLLSQPYTDTQYF. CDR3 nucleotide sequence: TGTGCCAGCAGCTTATTGTCCCAACCTTACACAGATACGCAGTATTTT.

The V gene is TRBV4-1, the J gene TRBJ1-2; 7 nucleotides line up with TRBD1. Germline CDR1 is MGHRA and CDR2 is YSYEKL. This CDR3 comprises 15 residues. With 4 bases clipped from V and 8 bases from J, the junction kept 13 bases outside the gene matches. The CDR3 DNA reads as TGCGCCAGCAGCCCAGAGAGGGGACAGCTTGAAGGCTACACCTTC. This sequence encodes CASSPERGQLEGYTF.

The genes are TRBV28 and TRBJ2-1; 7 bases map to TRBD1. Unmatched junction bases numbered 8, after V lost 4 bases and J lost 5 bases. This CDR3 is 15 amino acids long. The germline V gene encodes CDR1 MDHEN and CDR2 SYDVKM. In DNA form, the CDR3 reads TGTGCCAGCAGTTCTCGACAGGGTCAGCACAATGAGCAGTTCTTC. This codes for CASSSRQGQHNEQFF.

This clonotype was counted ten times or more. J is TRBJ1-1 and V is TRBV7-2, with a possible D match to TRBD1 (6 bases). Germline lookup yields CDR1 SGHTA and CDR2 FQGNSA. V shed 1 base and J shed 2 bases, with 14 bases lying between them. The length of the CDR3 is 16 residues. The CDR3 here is CASSLGFPQGNTEAFF. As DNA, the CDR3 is TGTGCCAGCAGCTTAGGTTTTCCACAGGGTAACACTGAAGCTTTCTTT.

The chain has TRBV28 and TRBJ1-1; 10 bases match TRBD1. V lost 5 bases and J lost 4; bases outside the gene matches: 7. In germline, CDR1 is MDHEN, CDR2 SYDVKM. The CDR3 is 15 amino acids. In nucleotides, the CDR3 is TGTGCCAGCAGTCCAAGACAGGGGGCGGTCACTGAAGCTTTCTTT. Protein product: CASSPRQGAVTEAFF.

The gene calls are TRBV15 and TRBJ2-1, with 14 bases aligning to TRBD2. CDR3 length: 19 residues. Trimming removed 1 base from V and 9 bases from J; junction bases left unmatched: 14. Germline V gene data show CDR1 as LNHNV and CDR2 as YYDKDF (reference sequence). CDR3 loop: CATSRADILTSGGGGEQFF. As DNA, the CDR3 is TGTGCCACCAGCAGAGCCGACATCCTGACTAGCGGGGGGGGGGGTGAGCAGTTCTTC. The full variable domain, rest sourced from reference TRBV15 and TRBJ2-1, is DAMVIQNPRYQVTQFGKPVTLSCSQTLNHNVMYWYQQKSSQAPKLLFHYYDKDFNNEADTPDNFQSRRPNTSFCFLDIRSPGLGDTAMYLCATSRADILTSGGGGEQFFGPGTRLTVL.

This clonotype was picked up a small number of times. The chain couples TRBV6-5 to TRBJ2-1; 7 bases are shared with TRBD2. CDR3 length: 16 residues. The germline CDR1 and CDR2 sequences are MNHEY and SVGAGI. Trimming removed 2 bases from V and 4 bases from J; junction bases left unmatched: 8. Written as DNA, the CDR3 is TGTGCCAGCAGTTACGGAGGCGGGGGTAGATACAATGAGCAGTTCTTC. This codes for CASSYGGGGRYNEQFF.

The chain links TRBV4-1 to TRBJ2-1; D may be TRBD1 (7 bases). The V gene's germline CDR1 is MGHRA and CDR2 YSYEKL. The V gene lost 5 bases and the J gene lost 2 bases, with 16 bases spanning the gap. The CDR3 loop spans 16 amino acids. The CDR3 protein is CASSIYQGGAYNEQFF. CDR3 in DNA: TGCGCCAGCAGCATCTACCAGGGGGGTGCCTACAATGAGCAGTTCTTC.

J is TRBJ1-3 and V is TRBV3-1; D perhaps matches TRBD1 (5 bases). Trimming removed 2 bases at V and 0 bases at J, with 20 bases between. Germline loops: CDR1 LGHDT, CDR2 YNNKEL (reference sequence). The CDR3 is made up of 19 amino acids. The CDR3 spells CASSQSSPGLTTSGNTIYF. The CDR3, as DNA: TGTGCCAGCAGCCAATCATCGCCGGGGCTTACGACCTCTGGAAACACCATATATTTT.

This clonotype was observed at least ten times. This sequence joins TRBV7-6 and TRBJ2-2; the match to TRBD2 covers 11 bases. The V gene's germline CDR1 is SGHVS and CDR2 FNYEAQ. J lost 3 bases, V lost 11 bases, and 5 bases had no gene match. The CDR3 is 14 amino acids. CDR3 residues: CAGTSGGDTGELFF. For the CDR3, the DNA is TGTGCCGGCACTAGCGGGGGAGACACCGGGGAGCTGTTTTTT.

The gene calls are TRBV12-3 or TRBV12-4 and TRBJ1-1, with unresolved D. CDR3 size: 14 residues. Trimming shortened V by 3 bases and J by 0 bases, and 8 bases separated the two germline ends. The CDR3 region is CASSFIGLNTEAFF. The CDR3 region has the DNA TGTGCCAGCAGTTTTATAGGATTGAACACTGAAGCTTTCTTT.

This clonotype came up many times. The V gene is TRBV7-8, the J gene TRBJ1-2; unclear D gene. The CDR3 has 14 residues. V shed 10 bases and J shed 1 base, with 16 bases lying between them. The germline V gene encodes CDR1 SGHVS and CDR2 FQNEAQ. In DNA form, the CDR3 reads TGTGCCATAGACACCGGTGGATTTAACTATGGCTACACCTTC. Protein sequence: CAIDTGGFNYGYTF.

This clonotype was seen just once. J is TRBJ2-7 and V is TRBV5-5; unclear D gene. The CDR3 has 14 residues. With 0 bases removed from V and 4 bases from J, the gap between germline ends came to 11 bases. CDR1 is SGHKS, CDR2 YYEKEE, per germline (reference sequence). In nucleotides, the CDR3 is TGTGCCAGCAGCTTGGGTAAAGGGAAGTACGAGCAGTACGTC. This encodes CASSLGKGKYEQYV.

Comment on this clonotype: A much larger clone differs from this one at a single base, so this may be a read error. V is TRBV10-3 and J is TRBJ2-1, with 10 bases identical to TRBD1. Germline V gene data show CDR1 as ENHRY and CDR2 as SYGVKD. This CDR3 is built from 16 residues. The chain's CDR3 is CVIGTGDFPSYNEQFF. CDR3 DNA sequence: TGTGTCATCGGGACAGGGGATTTCCCCTCCTACAATGAGCAGTTCTTC.

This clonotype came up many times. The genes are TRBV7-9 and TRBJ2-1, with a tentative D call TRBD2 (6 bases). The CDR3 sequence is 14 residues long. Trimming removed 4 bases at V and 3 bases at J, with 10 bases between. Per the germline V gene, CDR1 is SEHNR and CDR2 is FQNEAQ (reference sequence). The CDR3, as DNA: TGTGCCAGCAGCTCATGGGACTTCTACAATGAGCAGTTCTTC. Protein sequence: CASSSWDFYNEQFF.

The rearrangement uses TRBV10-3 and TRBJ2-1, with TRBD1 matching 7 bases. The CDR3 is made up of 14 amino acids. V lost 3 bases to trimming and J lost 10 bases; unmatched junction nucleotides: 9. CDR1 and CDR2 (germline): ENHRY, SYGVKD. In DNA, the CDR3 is TGTGCCATCAGTGAACCCTCCTCGACAGGGGAGCAGTTCTTC. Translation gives CAISEPSSTGEQFF.

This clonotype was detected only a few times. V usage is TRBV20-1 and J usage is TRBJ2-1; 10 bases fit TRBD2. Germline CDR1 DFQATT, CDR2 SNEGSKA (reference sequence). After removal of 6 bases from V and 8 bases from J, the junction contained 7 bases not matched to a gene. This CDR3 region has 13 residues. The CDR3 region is CSASSGGAYEQFF. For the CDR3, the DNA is TGCAGTGCGTCAAGCGGGGGGGCCTATGAGCAGTTCTTC.

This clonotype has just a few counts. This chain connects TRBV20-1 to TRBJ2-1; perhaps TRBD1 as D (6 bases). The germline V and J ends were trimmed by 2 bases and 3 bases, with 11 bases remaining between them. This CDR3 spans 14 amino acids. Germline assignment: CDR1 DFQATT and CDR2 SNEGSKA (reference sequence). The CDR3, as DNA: TGCAGTGCTAGACAGGGGCGTCTCTACAATGAGCAGTTCTTC. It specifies CSARQGRLYNEQFF.

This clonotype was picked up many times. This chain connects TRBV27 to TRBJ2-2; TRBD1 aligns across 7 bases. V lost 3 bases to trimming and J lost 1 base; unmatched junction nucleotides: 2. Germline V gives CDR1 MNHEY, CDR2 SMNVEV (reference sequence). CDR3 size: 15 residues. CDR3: CASSFWTGNTGELFF. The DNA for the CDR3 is TGTGCCAGCAGTTTTTGGACAGGGAACACCGGGGAGCTGTTTTTT.

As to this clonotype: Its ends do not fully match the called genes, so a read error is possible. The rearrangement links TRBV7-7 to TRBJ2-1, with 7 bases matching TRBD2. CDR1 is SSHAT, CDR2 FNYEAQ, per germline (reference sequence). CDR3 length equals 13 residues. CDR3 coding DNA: TGTGCTAGCAGCTCCTTCGGGGGGTATGAGCAGTTCTTC. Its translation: CASSSFGGYEQFF.

For the CDR3, the DNA is TGTGCCAGCACCTCGGGGGGGGGGCCCCACAATGAGCAGTTCTTC. The encoded protein is CASTSGGGPHNEQFF. The chain uses TRBV6-2 or TRBV6-3 and TRBJ2-1; 8 positions agree with TRBD2. V lost 7 bases to trimming and J lost 5 bases; unmatched junction nucleotides: 10. The CDR3 is made up of 15 amino acids. CDR1 is MNHEY and CDR2 is SVGEGT in the germline V gene.

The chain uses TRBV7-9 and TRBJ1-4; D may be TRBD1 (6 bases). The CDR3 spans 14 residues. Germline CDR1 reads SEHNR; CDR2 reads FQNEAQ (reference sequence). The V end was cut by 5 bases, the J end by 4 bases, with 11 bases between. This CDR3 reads CASSPTGSNEKLFF. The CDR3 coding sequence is TGTGCCAGCAGCCCTACAGGGAGTAATGAAAAACTGTTTTTT.

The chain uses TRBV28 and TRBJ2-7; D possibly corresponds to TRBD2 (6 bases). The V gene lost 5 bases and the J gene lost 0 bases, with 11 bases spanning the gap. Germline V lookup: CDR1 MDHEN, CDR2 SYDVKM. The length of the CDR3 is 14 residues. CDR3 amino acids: CASSIRDSSYEQYF. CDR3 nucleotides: TGTGCCAGCAGTATCCGGGACTCCTCCTACGAGCAGTACTTC.

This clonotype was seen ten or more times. CDR3 DNA sequence: TGTGCCTCCCAGCAGTACCAAGAGACCCAGTACTTC. Encoded protein: CASQQYQETQYF. V is TRBV28 and J is TRBJ2-5, with unresolved D. CDR1 and CDR2 (germline): MDHEN, SYDVKM. The CDR3 is 12 amino acids. Trimming took off 11 bases at V and 0 bases at J, with 10 bases between the two ends.

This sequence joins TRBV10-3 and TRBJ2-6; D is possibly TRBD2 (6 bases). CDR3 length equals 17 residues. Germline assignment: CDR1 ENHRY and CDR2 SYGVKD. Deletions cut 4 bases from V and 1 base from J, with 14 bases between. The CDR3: CAISVHGGWSGANVLTF. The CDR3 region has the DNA TGTGCCATCAGTGTTCATGGGGGGTGGTCTGGGGCCAACGTCCTGACTTTC.

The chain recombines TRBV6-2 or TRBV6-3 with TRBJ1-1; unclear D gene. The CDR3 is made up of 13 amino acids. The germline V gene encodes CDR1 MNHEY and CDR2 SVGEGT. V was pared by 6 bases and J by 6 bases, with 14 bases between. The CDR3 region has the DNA TGTGCCAGCAGCAGAGATAGAGCTTCTGAAGCTTTCTTT. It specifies CASSRDRASEAFF.

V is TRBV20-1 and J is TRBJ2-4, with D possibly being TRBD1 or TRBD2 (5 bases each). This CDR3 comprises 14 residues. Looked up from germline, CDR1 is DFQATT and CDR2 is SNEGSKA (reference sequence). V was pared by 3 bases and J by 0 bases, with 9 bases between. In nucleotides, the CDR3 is TGCAGTGCTAGGGGGGTTCTAGCCAAAAACATTCAGTACTTC. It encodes CSARGVLAKNIQYF.